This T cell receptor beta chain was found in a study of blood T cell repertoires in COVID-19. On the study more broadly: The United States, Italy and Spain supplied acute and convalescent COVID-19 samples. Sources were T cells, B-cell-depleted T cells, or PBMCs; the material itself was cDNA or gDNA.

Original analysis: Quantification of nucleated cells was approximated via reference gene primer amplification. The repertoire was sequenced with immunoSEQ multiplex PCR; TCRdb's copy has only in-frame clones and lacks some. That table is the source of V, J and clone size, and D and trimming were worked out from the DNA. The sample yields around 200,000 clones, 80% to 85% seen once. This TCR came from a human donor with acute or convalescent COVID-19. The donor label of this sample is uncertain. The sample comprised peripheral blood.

The CDR3: CASTRGTGNADTQYF. The CDR3 DNA sequence: TGTGCCAGTACCCGGGGGACAGGGAACGCAGATACGCAGTATTTT. This sequence joins TRBV6-5 and TRBJ2-3, with 9 bases identical to TRBD1. This CDR3 has 15 residues. V gave up 9 bases and J gave up 4 bases; unmatched junction bases: 11. Germline V CDR1 and CDR2: MNHEY, SVGAGI.